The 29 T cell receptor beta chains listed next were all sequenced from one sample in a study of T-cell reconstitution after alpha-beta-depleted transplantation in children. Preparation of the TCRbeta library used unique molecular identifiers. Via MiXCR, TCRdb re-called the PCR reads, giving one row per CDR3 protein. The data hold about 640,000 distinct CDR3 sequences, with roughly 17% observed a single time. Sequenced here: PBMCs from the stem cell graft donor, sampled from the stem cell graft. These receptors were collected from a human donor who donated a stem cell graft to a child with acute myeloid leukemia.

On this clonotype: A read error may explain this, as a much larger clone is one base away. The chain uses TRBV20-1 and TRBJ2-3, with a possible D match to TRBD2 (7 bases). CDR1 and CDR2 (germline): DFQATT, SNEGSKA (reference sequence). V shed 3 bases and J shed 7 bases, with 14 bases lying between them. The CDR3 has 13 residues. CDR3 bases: TGCAGTGCTAGCAGAGGGGGGGAAAATACGCAGTATTTT. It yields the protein CSASRGGENTQYF.

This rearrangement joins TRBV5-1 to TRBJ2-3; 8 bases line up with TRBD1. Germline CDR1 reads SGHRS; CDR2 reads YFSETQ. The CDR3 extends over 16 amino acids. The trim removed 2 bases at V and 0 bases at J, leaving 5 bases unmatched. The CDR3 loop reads CASSFGTGTSTDTQYF. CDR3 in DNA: TGCGCCAGCAGCTTCGGGACAGGAACTAGCACAGATACGCAGTATTTT.

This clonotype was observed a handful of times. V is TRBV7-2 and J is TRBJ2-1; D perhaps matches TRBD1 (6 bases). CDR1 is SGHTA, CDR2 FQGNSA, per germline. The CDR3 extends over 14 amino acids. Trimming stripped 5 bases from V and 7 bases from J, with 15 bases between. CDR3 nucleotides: TGTGCCAGCAGCCGAGGACAGCCGCAGAATGAGCAGTTCTTC. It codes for CASSRGQPQNEQFF.

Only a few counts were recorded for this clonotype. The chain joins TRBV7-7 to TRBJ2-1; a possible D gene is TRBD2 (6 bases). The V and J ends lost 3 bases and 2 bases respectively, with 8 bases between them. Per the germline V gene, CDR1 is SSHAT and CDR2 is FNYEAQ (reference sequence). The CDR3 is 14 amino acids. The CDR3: CASSFAGTYNEQFF. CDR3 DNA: TGTGCCAGCAGCTTCGCGGGGACCTACAATGAGCAGTTCTTC. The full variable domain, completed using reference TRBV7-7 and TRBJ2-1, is GAGVSQSPRYKVTKRGQDVTLRCDPISSHATLYWYQQALGQGPEFLTYFNYEAQPDKSGLPSDRFSAERPEGSISTLTIQRTEQRDSAMYRCASSFAGTYNEQFFGPGTRLTVL.

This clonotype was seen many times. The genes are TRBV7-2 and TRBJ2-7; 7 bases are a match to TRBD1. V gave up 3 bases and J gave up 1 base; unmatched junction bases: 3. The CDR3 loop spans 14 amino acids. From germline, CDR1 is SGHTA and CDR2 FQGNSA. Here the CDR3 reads CASSFWDSSYEQYF. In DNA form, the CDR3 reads TGTGCCAGCAGCTTCTGGGACAGTTCCTACGAGCAGTACTTC.

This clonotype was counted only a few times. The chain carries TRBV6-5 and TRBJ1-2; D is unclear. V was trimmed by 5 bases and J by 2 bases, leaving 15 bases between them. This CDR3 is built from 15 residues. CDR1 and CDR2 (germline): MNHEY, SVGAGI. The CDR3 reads CASSPGEGLNYGYTF. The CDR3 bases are TGTGCCAGCAGTCCCGGGGAAGGTTTGAACTATGGCTACACCTTC.

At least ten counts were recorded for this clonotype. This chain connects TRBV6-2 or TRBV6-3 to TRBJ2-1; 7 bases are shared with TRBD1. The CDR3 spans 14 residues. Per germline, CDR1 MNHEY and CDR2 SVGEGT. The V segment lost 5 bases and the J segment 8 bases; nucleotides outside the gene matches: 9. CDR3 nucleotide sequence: TGTGCCAGCAGTACCGACGACAGGGACGATGAGCAGTTCTTC. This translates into CASSTDDRDDEQFF.

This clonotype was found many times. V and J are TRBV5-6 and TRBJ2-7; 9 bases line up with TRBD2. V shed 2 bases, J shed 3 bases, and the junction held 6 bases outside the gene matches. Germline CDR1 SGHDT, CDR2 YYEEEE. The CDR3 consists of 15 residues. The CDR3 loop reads CASSFTSGPYYEQYF. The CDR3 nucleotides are TGTGCCAGCAGCTTTACTAGCGGGCCTTACTACGAGCAGTACTTC.

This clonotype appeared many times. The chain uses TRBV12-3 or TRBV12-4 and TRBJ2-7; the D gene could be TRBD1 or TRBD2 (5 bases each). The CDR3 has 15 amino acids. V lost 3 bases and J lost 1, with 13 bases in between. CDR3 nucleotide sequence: TGTGCCAGCAGTTTCGGTCAGGGAGATTCCTACGAGCAGTACGTC. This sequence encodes CASSFGQGDSYEQYV.

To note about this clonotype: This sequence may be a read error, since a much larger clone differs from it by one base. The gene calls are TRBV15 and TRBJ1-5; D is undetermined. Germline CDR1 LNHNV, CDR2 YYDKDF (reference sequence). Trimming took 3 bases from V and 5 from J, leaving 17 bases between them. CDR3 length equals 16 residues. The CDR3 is CATSSEVIRIDQPQHF. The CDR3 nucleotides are TGTGCCACCAGCAGCGAAGTCATACGGATCGATCAGCCCCAGCATTTT. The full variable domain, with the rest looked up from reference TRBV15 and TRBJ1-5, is DAMVIQNPRYQVTQFGKPVTLSCSQTLNHNVMYWYQQKSSQAPKLLFHYYDKDFNNEADTPDNFQSRRPNTSFCFLDIRSPGLGDTAMYLCATSSEVIRIDQPQHFGDGTRLSIL.

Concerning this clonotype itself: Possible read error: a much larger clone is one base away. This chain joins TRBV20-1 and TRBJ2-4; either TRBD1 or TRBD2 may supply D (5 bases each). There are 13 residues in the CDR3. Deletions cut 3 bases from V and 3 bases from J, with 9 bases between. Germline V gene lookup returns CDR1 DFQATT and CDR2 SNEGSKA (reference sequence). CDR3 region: CSASEGFKNIQYF. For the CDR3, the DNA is TGCAGTGCTAGCGAGGGGTTCAAAAACATTCAGTACTTC.

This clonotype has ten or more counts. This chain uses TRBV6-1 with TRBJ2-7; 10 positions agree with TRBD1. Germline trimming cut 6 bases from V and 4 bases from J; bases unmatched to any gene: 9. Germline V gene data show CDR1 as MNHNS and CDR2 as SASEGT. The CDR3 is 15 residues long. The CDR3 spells CASSRYGTGVYEQYV. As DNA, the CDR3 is TGTGCCAGCAGCCGGTACGGGACAGGGGTTTACGAGCAGTACGTC.

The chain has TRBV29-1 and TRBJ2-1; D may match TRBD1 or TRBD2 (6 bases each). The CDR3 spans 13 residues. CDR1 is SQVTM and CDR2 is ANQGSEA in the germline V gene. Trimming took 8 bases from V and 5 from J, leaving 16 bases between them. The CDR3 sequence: CSSGAGLHNEQFF. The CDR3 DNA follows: TGCAGCTCGGGGGCGGGCCTCCACAATGAGCAGTTCTTC.

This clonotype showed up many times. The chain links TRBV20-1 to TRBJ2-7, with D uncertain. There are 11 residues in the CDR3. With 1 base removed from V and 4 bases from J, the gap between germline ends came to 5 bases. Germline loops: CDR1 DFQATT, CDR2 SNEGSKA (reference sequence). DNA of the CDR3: TGCAGTGCTAGAGCAGCATACGAGCAGTACTTC. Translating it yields CSARAAYEQYF.

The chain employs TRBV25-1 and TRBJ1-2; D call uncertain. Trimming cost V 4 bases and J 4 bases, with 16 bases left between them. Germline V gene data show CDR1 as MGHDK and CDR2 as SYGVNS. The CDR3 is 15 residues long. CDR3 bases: TGTGCCAGCAGTGCCCCCGGCGGCAGCCGCTATGGCTACACCTTC. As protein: CASSAPGGSRYGYTF.

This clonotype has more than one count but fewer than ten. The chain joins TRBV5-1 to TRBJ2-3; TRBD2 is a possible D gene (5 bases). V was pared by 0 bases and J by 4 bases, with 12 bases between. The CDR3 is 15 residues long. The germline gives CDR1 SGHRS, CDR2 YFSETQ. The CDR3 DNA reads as TGCGCCAGCAGCTTGGAACGGGGAATCGCAGATACGCAGTATTTT. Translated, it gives CASSLERGIADTQYF.

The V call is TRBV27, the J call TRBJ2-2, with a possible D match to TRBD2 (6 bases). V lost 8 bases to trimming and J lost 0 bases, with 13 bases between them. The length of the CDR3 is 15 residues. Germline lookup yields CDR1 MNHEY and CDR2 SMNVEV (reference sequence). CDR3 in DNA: TGTGCCAGCGGGAGCGGGCTAACGAACACCGGGGAGCTGTTTTTT. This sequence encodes CASGSGLTNTGELFF.

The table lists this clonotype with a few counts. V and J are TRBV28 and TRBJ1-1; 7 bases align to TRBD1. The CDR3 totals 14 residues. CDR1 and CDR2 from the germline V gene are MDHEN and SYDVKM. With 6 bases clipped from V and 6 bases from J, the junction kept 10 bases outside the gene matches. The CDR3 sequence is CASREGGGTSEAFF. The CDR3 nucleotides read TGTGCCAGCAGGGAAGGGGGCGGAACGTCTGAAGCTTTCTTT.

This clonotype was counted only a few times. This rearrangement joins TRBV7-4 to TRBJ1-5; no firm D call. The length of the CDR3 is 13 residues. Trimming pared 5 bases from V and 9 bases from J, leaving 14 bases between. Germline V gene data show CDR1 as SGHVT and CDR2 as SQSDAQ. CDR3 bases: TGTGCCAGCAGCCCCCTGGGGATGCCGCCCCAGCATTTT. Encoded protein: CASSPLGMPPQHF. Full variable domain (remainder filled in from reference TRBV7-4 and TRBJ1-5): GAGVSQSPRYKVAKRGRDVALRCDSISGHVTLYWYRQTLGQGSEVLTYSQSDAQRDKSGRPSGRFSAERPERSVSTLKIQRTEQGDSAVYLCASSPLGMPPQHFGDGTRLSIL.

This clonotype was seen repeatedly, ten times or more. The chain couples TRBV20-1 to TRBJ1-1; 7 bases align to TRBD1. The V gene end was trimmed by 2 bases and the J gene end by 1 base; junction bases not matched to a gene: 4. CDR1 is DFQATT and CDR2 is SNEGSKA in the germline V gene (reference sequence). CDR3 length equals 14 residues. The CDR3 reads CSARQGVANTEAFF. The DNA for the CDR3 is TGCAGTGCTAGACAGGGGGTGGCGAACACTGAAGCTTTCTTT.

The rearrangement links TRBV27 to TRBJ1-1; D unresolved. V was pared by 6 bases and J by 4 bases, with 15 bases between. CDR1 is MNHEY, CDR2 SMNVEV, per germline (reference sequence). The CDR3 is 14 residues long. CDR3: CASRPPGPATEAFF. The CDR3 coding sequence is TGTGCCAGCAGGCCCCCGGGTCCCGCCACTGAAGCTTTCTTT.

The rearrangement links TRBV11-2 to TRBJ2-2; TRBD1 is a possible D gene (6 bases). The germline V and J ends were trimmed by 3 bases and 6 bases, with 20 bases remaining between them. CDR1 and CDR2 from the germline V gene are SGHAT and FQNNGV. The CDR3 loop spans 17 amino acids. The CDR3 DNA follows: TGTGCCAGCAGCTTTGACAGTACAGGGCGTATTTCCGGGGAGCTGTTTTTT. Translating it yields CASSFDSTGRISGELFF. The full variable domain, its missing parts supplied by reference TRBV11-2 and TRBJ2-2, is EAGVAQSPRYKIIEKRQSVAFWCNPISGHATLYWYQQILGQGPKLLIQFQNNGVVDDSQLPKDRFSAERLKGVDSTLKIQPAKLEDSAVYLCASSFDSTGRISGELFFGEGSRLTVL.

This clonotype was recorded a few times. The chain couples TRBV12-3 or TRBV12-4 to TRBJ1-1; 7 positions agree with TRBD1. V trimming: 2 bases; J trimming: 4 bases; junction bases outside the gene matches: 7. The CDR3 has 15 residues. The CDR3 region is CASSLITGEGTEAFF. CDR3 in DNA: TGTGCCAGCAGTTTAATCACAGGGGAAGGCACTGAAGCTTTCTTT.

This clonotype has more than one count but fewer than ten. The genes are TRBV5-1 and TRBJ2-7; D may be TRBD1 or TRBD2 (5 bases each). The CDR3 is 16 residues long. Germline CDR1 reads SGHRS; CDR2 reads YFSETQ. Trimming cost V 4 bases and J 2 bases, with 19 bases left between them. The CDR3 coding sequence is TGCGCCAGCAGCGAGGGTTCGTGGGACGTAGCCTACGAGCAGTACTTC. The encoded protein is CASSEGSWDVAYEQYF.

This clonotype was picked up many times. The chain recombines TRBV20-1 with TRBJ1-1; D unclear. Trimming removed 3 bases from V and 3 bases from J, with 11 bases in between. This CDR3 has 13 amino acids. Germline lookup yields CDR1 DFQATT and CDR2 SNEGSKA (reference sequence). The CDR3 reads CSASDGMDTEAFF. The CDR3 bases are TGCAGTGCTAGCGACGGGATGGACACTGAAGCTTTCTTT.

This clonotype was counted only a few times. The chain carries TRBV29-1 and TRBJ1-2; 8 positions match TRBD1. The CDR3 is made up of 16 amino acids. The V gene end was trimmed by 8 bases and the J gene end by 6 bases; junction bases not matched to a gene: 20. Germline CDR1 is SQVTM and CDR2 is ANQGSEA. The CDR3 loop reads CSSKGGQGRVSDGYTF. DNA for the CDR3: TGCAGCTCGAAGGGCGGACAGGGAAGGGTGAGCGATGGCTACACCTTC.

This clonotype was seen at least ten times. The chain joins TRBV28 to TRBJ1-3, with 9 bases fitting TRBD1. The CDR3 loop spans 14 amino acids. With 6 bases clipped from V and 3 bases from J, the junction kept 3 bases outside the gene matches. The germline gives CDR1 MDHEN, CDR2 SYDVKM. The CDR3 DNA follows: TGTGCCAGCAGCCCGGGACAGGGTGGAAACACCATATATTTT. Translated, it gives CASSPGQGGNTIYF.

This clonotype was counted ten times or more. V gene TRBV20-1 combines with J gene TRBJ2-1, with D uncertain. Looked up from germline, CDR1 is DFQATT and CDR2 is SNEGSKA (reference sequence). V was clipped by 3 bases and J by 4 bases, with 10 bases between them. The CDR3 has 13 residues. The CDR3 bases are TGCAGTGCTAGGGTAGTGGATTACAATGAGCAGTTCTTC. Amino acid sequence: CSARVVDYNEQFF.

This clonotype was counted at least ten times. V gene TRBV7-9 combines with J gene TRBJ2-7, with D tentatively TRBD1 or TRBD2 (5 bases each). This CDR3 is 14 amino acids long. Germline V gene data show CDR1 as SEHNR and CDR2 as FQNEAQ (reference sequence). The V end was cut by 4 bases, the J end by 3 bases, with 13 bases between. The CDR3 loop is CASSSVGDGYEQYF. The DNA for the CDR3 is TGTGCCAGCAGCTCAGTGGGGGACGGCTACGAGCAGTACTTC.